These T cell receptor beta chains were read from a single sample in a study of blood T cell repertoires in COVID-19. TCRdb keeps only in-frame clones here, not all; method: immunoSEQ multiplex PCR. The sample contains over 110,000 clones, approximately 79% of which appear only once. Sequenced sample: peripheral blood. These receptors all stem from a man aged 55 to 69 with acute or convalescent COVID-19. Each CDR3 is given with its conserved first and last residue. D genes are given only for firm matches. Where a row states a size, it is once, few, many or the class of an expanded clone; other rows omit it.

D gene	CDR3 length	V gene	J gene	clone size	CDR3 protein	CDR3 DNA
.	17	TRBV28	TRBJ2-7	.	CASCFGRAGGAAYEQYF	TGTGCCAGCTGTTTCGGGCGGGCGGGCGGGGCGGCCTACGAGCAGTACTTC
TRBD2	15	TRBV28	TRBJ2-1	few	CASSLPRLAANEQFF	TGTGCCAGCAGTTTACCCCGGCTAGCGGCGAATGAGCAGTTCTTC
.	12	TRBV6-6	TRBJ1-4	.	CASSLTGEKLFF	TGTGCCAGCAGTCTAACAGGAGAAAAACTGTTTTTT
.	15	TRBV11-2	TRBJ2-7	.	CASSSQTAKPYEQYF	TGTGCCAGCAGCTCCCAGACAGCTAAGCCCTACGAGCAGTACTTC
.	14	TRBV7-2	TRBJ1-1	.	CASSWRQVNTEAFF	TGTGCCAGCAGCTGGCGACAGGTGAACACTGAAGCTTTCTTT
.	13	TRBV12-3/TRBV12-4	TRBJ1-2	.	CASSFRFFYGYTF	TGTGCCAGCAGTTTCAGGTTCTTCTATGGCTACACCTTC
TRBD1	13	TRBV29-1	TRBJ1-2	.	CSVSARTGSGYTF	TGCAGCGTTTCAGCCCGGACAGGGAGCGGCTACACCTTC
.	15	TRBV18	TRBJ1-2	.	CASSPPAGTNYGYTF	TGTGCCAGCTCACCACCGGCAGGCACTAACTATGGCTACACCTTC
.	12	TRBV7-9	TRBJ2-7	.	CASSPQDYEQYF	TGTGCCAGCAGCCCTCAGGACTACGAGCAGTACTTC
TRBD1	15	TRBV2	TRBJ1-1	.	CASSDLTGVNTEAFF	TGTGCCAGCAGTGACCTAACAGGGGTGAACACTGAAGCTTTCTTT
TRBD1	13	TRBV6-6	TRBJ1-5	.	CASSGQGKQPQHF	TGTGCCAGCAGTGGACAGGGGAAACAGCCCCAGCATTTT
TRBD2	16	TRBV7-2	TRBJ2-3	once	CASLSSASGKKDTQYF	TGTGCCAGCCTCTCGTCGGCTAGCGGGAAGAAAGATACGCAGTATTTT
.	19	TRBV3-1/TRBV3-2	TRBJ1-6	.	CASSQDLVTVSSYNSPLHF	TGTGCCAGCAGCCAAGATCTGGTCACAGTCAGCTCCTATAATTCACCCCTCCACTTT
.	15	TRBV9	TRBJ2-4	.	CASSVGVEAKNIQYF	TGTGCCAGCAGCGTCGGTGTCGAGGCCAAAAACATTCAGTACTTC
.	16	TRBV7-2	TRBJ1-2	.	CASSPQTGGFARGYTF	TGTGCCAGCAGCCCTCAGACGGGGGGGTTCGCTCGGGGCTACACCTTC
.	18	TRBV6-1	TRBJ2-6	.	CASSDPRSRGTGANVLTF	TGTGCCAGCAGTGATCCCCGGAGCCGGGGGACTGGGGCCAACGTCCTGACTTTC
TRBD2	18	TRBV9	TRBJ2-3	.	CASSVDIMSGGGPDTQYF	TGTGCCAGCAGCGTAGATATTATGAGTGGGGGAGGGCCAGATACGCAGTATTTT
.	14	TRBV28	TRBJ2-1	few	CASSLVGRYNEQFF	TGTGCCAGCAGTTTAGTGGGCAGATACAATGAGCAGTTCTTC
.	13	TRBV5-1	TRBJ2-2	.	CASSLGVTGELFF	TGCGCCAGCAGCTTAGGGGTCACCGGGGAGCTGTTTTTT
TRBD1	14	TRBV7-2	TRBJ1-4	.	CASSRGQIGEKLFF	TGTGCCAGCAGCCGGGGACAGATTGGTGAAAAACTGTTTTTT
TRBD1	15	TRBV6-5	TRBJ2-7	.	CASRLGQGGSYEQYF	TGTGCCAGCAGACTGGGACAGGGGGGCTCCTACGAGCAGTACTTC
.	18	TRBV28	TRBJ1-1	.	CASSLPREGTLMNTEAFF	TGTGCCAGCAGTCTACCAAGGGAGGGCACCTTAATGAACACTGAAGCTTTCTTT
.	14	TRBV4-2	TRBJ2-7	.	CASSLYSGIDEQYF	TGTGCCAGCAGCCTGTATAGCGGAATTGACGAGCAGTACTTC
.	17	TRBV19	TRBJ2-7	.	CASSATGRRGGSYEQYF	TGTGCCAGTAGCGCGACAGGCAGGCGTGGAGGATCCTACGAGCAGTACTTC
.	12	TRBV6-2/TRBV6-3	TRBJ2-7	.	CASSLASYEQYF	TGTGCCAGCAGCTTAGCCTCCTACGAGCAGTACTTC
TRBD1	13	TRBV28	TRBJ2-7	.	CASNRDRDYEQYF	TGTGCCAGCAACCGGGACAGGGACTACGAGCAGTACTTC
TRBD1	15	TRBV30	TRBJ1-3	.	CACKTGAYSGNTIYF	TGTGCCTGTAAAACAGGGGCCTACTCTGGAAACACCATATATTTT
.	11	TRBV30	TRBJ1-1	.	CAWSGREGAFF	TGTGCCTGGAGTGGCAGGGAAGGAGCTTTCTTT
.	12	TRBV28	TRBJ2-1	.	CASSEISNEQFF	TGTGCCAGCAGCGAGATCTCGAATGAGCAGTTCTTC
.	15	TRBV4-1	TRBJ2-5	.	CASSQEGGPPETQYF	TGCGCCAGCAGCCAAGAAGGAGGGCCACCCGAGACCCAGTACTTC
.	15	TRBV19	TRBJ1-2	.	CASSPGGDAFYGYTF	TGTGCCAGTAGTCCCGGAGGGGATGCCTTCTATGGCTACACCTTC
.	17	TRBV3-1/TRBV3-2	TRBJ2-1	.	CASSRPLGNTGVNEQFF	TGTGCCAGCAGCCGCCCTCTAGGGAATACGGGAGTCAATGAGCAGTTCTTC
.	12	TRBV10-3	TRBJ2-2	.	CAISDHAGELFF	TGTGCCATCAGTGATCATGCCGGGGAGCTGTTTTTT
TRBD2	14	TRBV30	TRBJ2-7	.	CAWSPGLAGSEQYF	TGTGCCTGGAGCCCGGGACTAGCGGGAAGTGAGCAGTACTTC
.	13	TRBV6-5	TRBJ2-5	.	CASELQGGETQYF	TGTGCCAGTGAACTACAGGGTGGAGAGACCCAGTACTTC
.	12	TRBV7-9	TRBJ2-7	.	CASSFADYEQYF	TGTGCCAGCAGCTTTGCGGACTACGAGCAGTACTTC
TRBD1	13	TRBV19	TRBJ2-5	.	CASSISGGETQYF	TGTGCCAGTAGTATCTCAGGGGGAGAGACCCAGTACTTC